The text below deals with one TCR beta chain. Method: immunoSEQ multiplex PCR; TCRdb's copy keeps in-frame clones and lacks some. Among hundreds of thousands of clones listed, less than 90% were seen once. This entry belongs to a study of blood T cell repertoires in COVID-19. The sequence was collected from a woman between 65 and 79 years old with COVID-19, enrolled during active disease. The material sequenced was peripheral blood.

The CDR3 DNA is TGTGCCACCAGTGACACAACCGGGGGGGGCTTGTACAATGAGCAGTTCTTC. Amino acid sequence: CATSDTTGGGLYNEQFF. The chain employs TRBV24-1 and TRBJ2-1; 8 bases fit TRBD2. Germline CDR1 is KGHDR and CDR2 is SFDVKD. The CDR3 is 17 residues long. The trim removed 4 bases at V and 4 bases at J, leaving 11 bases unmatched.